What follows is one TCR beta chain and its context. The data belong to a study of blood T cell repertoires in COVID-19. Study context: There were acute and convalescent COVID-19 samples, and they came from the United States, Italy and Spain. T cells, B-cell-depleted T cells, or PBMCs supplied cDNA or gDNA.

This CDR3 region has 18 residues. Germline assignment: CDR1 SGHDN and CDR2 FVKESK. Trimming at V came to 0 bases and at J to 4 bases, leaving 11 bases not matched to a gene. Methods used by the authors: By means of reference gene primer amplification, nucleated cell counts were estimated. Sequencing was performed with immunoSEQ multiplex PCR; in TCRdb, only in-frame clones are kept and a portion is missing. From that table come the V and J calls and clone size; the DNA was used to work out D and trimming. The sample contains about 98,000 clones, about 81% of which appear only once. V is TRBV14 and J is TRBJ2-1; 8 positions agree with TRBD2. The receptor's source is a man older than 75 with acute or convalescent COVID-19. The specimen sequenced was peripheral blood. The CDR3 region has the DNA TGTGCCAGCAGCCAAGATACCGGTAGGCTAGCGGGTTACAATGAGCAGTTCTTC. Amino acids: CASSQDTGRLAGYNEQFF.